Shown below are 18 T cell receptor beta chains from a single sample sequenced in a study of molecular identifiers for immune sequencing clone quantification. TCRdb re-derived calls from the PCR reads in MiXCR, one entry per CDR3 protein. The sample has just over 35,000 distinct CDR3 sequences; about 18% are singletons. Specimen: naive CD8+ T cells from blood, with Jurkat cell RNA spiked in. As for subset: FACS-sorted CD8+CD4-CCR7+CD45RA+ naive T cells. The receptors originated from a human donor in good health. Some libraries in this study had Jurkat cell RNA spiked in.

This clonotype has at least ten counts. V gene TRBV7-9 combines with J gene TRBJ2-3, with D unclear. Trimming left V 8 bases short and J 0 bases short, with 6 bases between. Germline V gene data show CDR1 as SEHNR and CDR2 as FQNEAQ (reference sequence). The CDR3 runs to 12 residues. CDR3 loop: CASHYSTDTQYF. CDR3 nucleotides: TGTGCCAGCCATTATAGCACAGATACGCAGTATTTT. The variable domain in full, with the rest retrieved from reference TRBV7-9 and TRBJ2-3, is DTGVSQNPRHKITKRGQNVTFRCDPISEHNRLYWYRQTLGQGPEFLTYFQNEAQLEKSRLLSDRFSAERPKGSFSTLEIQRTEQGDSAMYLCASHYSTDTQYFGPGTRLTVL.

With regard to this clonotype: Just one base apart from a much larger clone, this may be a read error. The final CDR3 position lacks the conserved phenylalanine or tryptophan, pointing to a likely read error. This chain links TRBV20-1 with TRBJ2-3; maybe TRBD2 (5 bases). CDR3 length: 15 residues. Germline CDR1 is DFQATT and CDR2 is SNEGSKA (reference sequence). Trimming stripped 2 bases from V and 2 bases from J, with 14 bases between. For the CDR3, the DNA is TGCAGTGCTAGAACTTGGGGTAGCGTCACAGATACGCAGTATCTT. Its translation: CSARTWGSVTDTQYL.

There are many counts of this clonotype. The J gene is TRBJ2-7, the V gene TRBV29-1; possibly TRBD1 for D (6 bases). This CDR3 has 13 residues. Looked up from germline, CDR1 is SQVTM and CDR2 is ANQGSEA. V was cut by 4 bases and J by 4 bases, with 14 bases left in between. CDR3 amino acids: CSVASGHPYEQYF. The CDR3, as DNA: TGCAGCGTTGCCTCGGGACACCCTTACGAGCAGTACTTC.

This clonotype was found many times. This chain links TRBV27 with TRBJ2-7; D may correspond to TRBD1 or TRBD2 (5 bases each). The CDR3 is made up of 13 amino acids. V dropped 4 bases and J dropped 4 bases, with 11 bases sitting between them. CDR1 and CDR2 from the germline V gene are MNHEY and SMNVEV (reference sequence). The chain's CDR3 is CASSYRDGYEQYF. In DNA, the CDR3 is TGTGCCAGCAGTTACCGGGACGGATACGAGCAGTACTTC.

This clonotype was recorded many times. The chain is built from TRBV3-1 and TRBJ1-5, with D possibly TRBD1 on 6 matching bases. Germline V gives CDR1 LGHDT, CDR2 YNNKEL (reference sequence). Trimming took off 4 bases at V and 6 bases at J, with 13 bases between the two ends. CDR3 length equals 14 residues. In DNA form, the CDR3 reads TGTGCCAGCAGCCCAACAGGGTCGGGTCAGCCCCAGCATTTT. Translation: CASSPTGSGQPQHF.

The chain combines TRBV10-1 with TRBJ2-3; D unresolved. Germline V gene sequence: CDR1 WNHNN, CDR2 SYGVQD (reference sequence). CDR3 length: 12 residues. V was clipped by 0 bases and J by 8 bases, with 6 bases between them. CDR3 nucleotides: TGCGCCAGCAGTGAGTCGGCAGGTACGCAGTATTTT. Protein sequence: CASSESAGTQYF.

The sample holds many counts of this clonotype. The chain joins TRBV28 to TRBJ1-5; D is perhaps TRBD1 (5 bases). Trimming stripped 5 bases from V and 6 bases from J, with 8 bases between. Per the germline V gene, CDR1 is MDHEN and CDR2 is SYDVKM. This CDR3 spans 12 amino acids. The CDR3, as DNA: TGTGCCAGCAGTAAGGGGAGTCAGCCCCAGCATTTT. This translates into CASSKGSQPQHF.

On this clonotype itself: The germline gene is not matched at one end of the junction; a read error may be the cause. The DNA of the CDR3 is TGCAGCGTTGAAGGTTCTAGCGGGAGACCAGAGGCCCAGTACTTC. Translation gives CSVEGSSGRPEAQYF. The V gene is TRBV29-1, the J gene TRBJ2-5; the match to TRBD2 covers 10 bases. The germline V gene has CDR1 SQVTM and CDR2 ANQGSEA. The CDR3 loop spans 15 amino acids.

This clonotype was seen at least ten times. V is TRBV7-9 and J is TRBJ2-7; 11 nucleotides match TRBD2. CDR1 is SEHNR and CDR2 is FQNEAQ in the germline V gene (reference sequence). V lost 2 bases and J lost 4; bases outside the gene matches: 4. There are 15 residues in the CDR3. This chain's CDR3 is CASSLFPSGGYEQYF. The CDR3 bases are TGTGCCAGCAGCTTATTCCCTAGCGGGGGGTACGAGCAGTACTTC.

This clonotype was detected ten times or more. The rearrangement links TRBV5-4 to TRBJ2-7; 8 nucleotides line up with TRBD2. The length of the CDR3 is 17 residues. Trimming cost V 10 bases and J 4 bases; bases outside gene matches: 22. The germline gives CDR1 SGHNT, CDR2 YYREEE (reference sequence). CDR3 DNA: TGTGCCGTCGGCGCTCGGGGGGGAGATCCCACCGGTTACGAGCAGTACTTC. This translates into CAVGARGGDPTGYEQYF.

This clonotype has a handful of counts. The rearrangement joins TRBV6-2 or TRBV6-3 to TRBJ2-1; the match to TRBD2 covers 15 bases. Germline V gene sequence: CDR1 MNHEY, CDR2 SVGEGT. After removal of 4 bases from V and 1 base from J, the junction contained 11 bases not matched to a gene. This CDR3 contains 20 residues. In DNA form, the CDR3 reads TGTGCCAGCAGTTCACTTGGGACTAGCGGGAGGTCCCAGTCCTACAATGAGCAGTTCTTC. This sequence encodes CASSSLGTSGRSQSYNEQFF.

This clonotype was observed a few times. The genes are TRBV27 and TRBJ2-2; D call uncertain. The V gene's germline CDR1 is MNHEY and CDR2 SMNVEV (reference sequence). Trimming cost V 1 base and J 2 bases, with 8 bases left between them. CDR3 length: 15 amino acids. CDR3 coding DNA: TGTGCCAGCAGTTTATGGCTGGATAACACCGGGGAGCTGTTTTTT. Encoded protein: CASSLWLDNTGELFF.

In this sample, this clonotype turned up a few times. The chain has TRBV4-1 and TRBJ2-7, with D unresolved. The germline V gene encodes CDR1 MGHRA and CDR2 YSYEKL. The V gene lost 0 bases and the J gene lost 3 bases, with 12 bases spanning the gap. This CDR3 region has 15 residues. The CDR3 nucleotides read TGCGCCAGCAGCCAAGAACTGGGTCGCGGCTACGAGCAGTACTTC. Amino acids: CASSQELGRGYEQYF.

In this sample, this clonotype turned up a few times. A much larger clone differs by one base, so this may be a read error. The chain joins TRBV19 to TRBJ2-2; D may be TRBD2 (5 bases). Germline V gene data show CDR1 as LNHDA and CDR2 as SQIVND (reference sequence). This CDR3 comprises 16 residues. DNA for the CDR3: TGTGCCAGTAGTATAGAGGCCCAGCCCTTAACCGGGGAGCTGCTTTTT. Encoded protein: CASSIEAQPLTGELLF.

Note on this clonotype: The CDR3 does not close with the conserved phenylalanine or tryptophan, likely indicating a read error. The chain combines TRBV19 with TRBJ1-1; D is uncertain. Trimming shortened V by 9 bases and J by 7 bases, and 12 bases separated the two germline ends. Germline V gene sequence: CDR1 LNHDA, CDR2 SQIVND (reference sequence). This CDR3 is 11 amino acids long. CDR3 sequence (DNA): TGTGCCAGCCAGTCTTTTCGTGAAGCTTTCTAT. Translated: CASQSFREAFY.

In this sample, this clonotype turned up many times. This chain joins TRBV27 and TRBJ2-5, with 10 bases identical to TRBD1. V lost 10 bases to trimming and J lost 0 bases; unmatched junction nucleotides: 11. Germline lookup yields CDR1 MNHEY and CDR2 SMNVEV (reference sequence). This CDR3 is built from 16 residues. The CDR3 DNA reads as TGTGCCACCAAAAGACGGGACAGGGGCTACCAAGAGACCCAGTACTTC. This translates into CATKRRDRGYQETQYF.

This clonotype was recorded many times. The rearrangement joins TRBV19 to TRBJ2-1; 10 bases are a match to TRBD2. Per the germline V gene, CDR1 is LNHDA and CDR2 is SQIVND (reference sequence). The CDR3 consists of 15 residues. V shed 5 bases, J shed 2 bases, and the junction held 3 bases outside the gene matches. The CDR3 is CASSPSGGPYNEQFF. CDR3 DNA: TGTGCCAGTAGTCCTAGCGGGGGACCCTACAATGAGCAGTTCTTC.

This clonotype was detected many times. The chain joins TRBV6-5 to TRBJ1-2, with 8 positions matching TRBD1. V dropped 10 bases and J dropped 0; count of bases not matched to a gene: 4. The CDR3 extends over 13 amino acids. Per the germline V gene, CDR1 is MNHEY and CDR2 is SVGAGI. CDR3 in amino acids: CATGTGPNYGYTF. DNA for the CDR3: TGTGCCACTGGGACAGGCCCTAACTATGGCTACACCTTC.